A selection of T cell receptor beta chains follows, all from one sample in a study of early T cells in non-severe SARS-CoV-2 infection. TCRdb reprocessed the 5' RACE reads via MiXCR and lists one record per CDR3 protein. Seen here are 97,000 or so distinct CDR3 sequences, approximately 11% observed once, and the top ten hold just over 4.5%. The specimen comprised whole blood, sampled at baseline. The source of these receptors is an adult who was a healthcare worker with PCR-confirmed SARS-CoV-2 infection or an uninfected control (not recorded which). Each CDR3 is given with its conserved first and last residue.

>TRBV4-2|TRBJ1-1
CASSHLDMSF
>TRBV20-1|TRBJ2-1
CSARATSGKDEQFF
>TRBV7-2|TRBJ2-4
CASSLQTGGRNIQYF
>TRBV7-8|TRBJ2-1
CASSLKRFGNEQFF
>TRBV2|TRBJ2-5
CASSRGGQETQYF
>TRBV29-1|TRBJ2-1
CSVEAQGGDEQFF
>TRBV5-1|TRBJ1-6
CASSFGLPLHF
>TRBV20-1|TRBJ1-2
CSARDRGSSYGYTF
>TRBV30|TRBJ2-7
CAWSGRVTYEQYF
>TRBV7-2|TRBJ1-3
CATGLRSGNTIYF
>TRBV9|TRBJ2-3
CASSVTNGRASGDTQYF
>TRBV7-3|TRBJ2-1
CASSLGGANEQFF
>TRBV28|TRBJ1-6
CASSPYSGQGRSPLHF
>TRBV7-9|TRBJ2-7
CASSLVSYEQYF
>TRBV7-2|TRBJ2-1
CASSLERREFDEQFF
>TRBV4-1|TRBJ2-7
CASSSISGFSYEQYF
>TRBV7-9|TRBJ2-1
CASRPGQGLWNEQFF
>TRBV9|TRBJ2-1
CASSTWTGDRYNEQFF
>TRBV20-1|TRBJ2-1
CSASPGQGLDEQFF
>TRBV24-1|TRBJ1-2
CATSDESTGRYGYTF
>TRBV30|TRBJ1-1
CAWSRMQDTEAFF
>TRBV29-1|TRBJ2-5
CSVVPPTSGTKETQYF
>TRBV7-9|TRBJ2-4
CASSLEATPGYF
>TRBV6-2/TRBV6-3|TRBJ2-5
CASSSDRDQMKETQYF
>TRBV20-1|TRBJ2-2
CSAYSPNTGELFF
>TRBV18|TRBJ1-2
CASSLGQEYYGYTF
>TRBV5-1|TRBJ2-6
CASSPTGQVSGANVLTF
>TRBV4-1|TRBJ2-7
CASSRTLYYEQYF
>TRBV12-3/TRBV12-4|TRBJ2-3
CASSLDGARTDTQYF
>TRBV24-1|TRBJ2-3
CATSEPQSTDTQYF
>TRBV20-1|TRBJ2-1
CSANSGSFNEQFF
>TRBV5-6|TRBJ2-7
CASSFIQSYEQYF
>TRBV10-3|TRBJ2-7
CAISESIGASYEQYF
>TRBV7-2|TRBJ1-2
CASSVEVNGYTF
>TRBV9|TRBJ2-7
CASSESRNSYEQYF
>TRBV28|TRBJ2-3
CASSFTGLTDTQYF
>TRBV20-1|TRBJ1-4
CSASSWGGGAEKLFF
>TRBV10-3|TRBJ2-7
CAISSGVYEQYF
>TRBV12-2|TRBJ2-1
CASRSSSGTYYNEQFF
>TRBV10-3|TRBJ2-3
CAISGTSGGASTDTQYF
>TRBV4-2|TRBJ2-3
CASSQDTRVPDTQYF
>TRBV9|TRBJ2-1
CASSDKLQGAFYNEQFF
>TRBV20-1|TRBJ2-1
CSVDRDSYNEQFF
>TRBV7-8|TRBJ1-1
CASSSTGVEAFF
>TRBV6-5|TRBJ1-1
CASSQGQGLHEAFF
>TRBV6-5|TRBJ1-1
CASSYSKGVTEAFF
>TRBV7-9|TRBJ2-3
CASSSRTSGSGADTQYF
>TRBV30|TRBJ2-1
CAWSVFGEQFF
>TRBV3-1|TRBJ2-2
CASSQETGGYTGELFF
>TRBV29-1|TRBJ2-7
CSVATPGGGSYEQYF
>TRBV24-1|TRBJ2-7
CATITYSGFFCREQYF
>TRBV18|TRBJ2-1
CASSLRDRGDEQFF
>TRBV19|TRBJ2-1
CASSTLGNYNEQFF
>TRBV24-1|TRBJ1-2
CATSDIKGSKNYGYTF
>TRBV7-3|TRBJ2-2
CASSSGQSPGKSGELFF
>TRBV10-3|TRBJ2-1
CAISAEQMGQFF
>TRBV10-3|TRBJ2-1
CAISDGAVEQFF
>TRBV15|TRBJ2-1
CATSRDRGSGGKNEQFF
>TRBV21-1|TRBJ2-1
CASSLRLYNEQFF